This T cell receptor (beta chain) emerged from a study of blood T cell repertoires in COVID-19. Turning to the study itself: COVID-19 samples, acute and convalescent, were from the United States, Italy and Spain. In each case, the material was cDNA or gDNA derived from T cells, B-cell-depleted T cells, or PBMCs.

Per the original data handling: For nucleated cells, counts were estimated from reference gene primer amplification. Clones were sequenced by immunoSEQ multiplex PCR, and TCRdb holds only the in-frame ones, with some missing. V and J calls and clone size are given by that table; D and trimming were obtained from the DNA. The sample holds 250,000 or so clones, approximately 85% seen once. This CDR3 contains 10 residues. Trimming took 5 bases from V and 9 from J, leaving 4 bases between them. The sample consisted of peripheral blood. V usage is TRBV12-3 or TRBV12-4 and J usage is TRBJ2-2; D is unclear. This clonotype was obtained from an elderly man with acute or convalescent COVID-19. CDR3 sequence: CASSGRELFF. DNA for the CDR3: TGTGCCAGCAGTGGCAGGGAGCTGTTTTTT.